These T cell receptor beta chains were read from a single sample in a study of cytomegalovirus exposure and HLA in healthy donors. Data came from immunoSEQ multiplex PCR; TCRdb stores just in-frame clones and leaves some out. The profile shows tens of thousands of clones, approximately 69% of them singletons. The sample taken for sequencing was PBMCs. The receptors derive from a woman aged 50 to 60 in good health and CMV-seropositive. Both conserved end residues are part of each CDR3. D genes are given only for firm matches. Where a row states a size, it is once, few, many or the class of an expanded clone; other rows omit it.

d_gene,j_gene,abundance,v_gene,CDR3nt,CDR3aa
TRBD1,TRBJ2-2,NA,TRBV4-3,TGCGCCAGCAGCCAATCCCCGGGACAGGGGGCTGGCGGGGAGCTGTTTTTT,CASSQSPGQGAGGELFF
NA,TRBJ2-7,NA,TRBV11-2,TGTGCCAGCCCCTCGTGGGGACTCTACGAGCAGTACTTC,CASPSWGLYEQYF
TRBD1,TRBJ1-2,NA,TRBV4-3,TGCGCCAGCAGCCAAAACACGGGAACAGGGGCCTATGGCTACACCTTC,CASSQNTGTGAYGYTF
NA,TRBJ1-2,NA,TRBV4-3,TGCGCCAGCACCCCCGACAGGTCGCTTAGTTATGGCTACACCTTC,CASTPDRSLSYGYTF
NA,TRBJ1-1,NA,TRBV6-1,TGTGCCAGCAGTCGACTGGTCGGCACTGAAGCTTTCTTT,CASSRLVGTEAFF
NA,TRBJ1-1,once,TRBV20-1,TGCAGTGTTCGACAGTCCTTGGCTTTCTTT,CSVRQSLAFF
NA,TRBJ1-1,NA,TRBV5-6,TGTGCCAGCAGCGTACCTGGGGAGGCTTTCTTT,CASSVPGEAFF
NA,TRBJ2-1,NA,TRBV9,TGTGCCAGCAGCGTCGGGGGGGACAGGGCGGGCTACAATGAGCAGTTCTTC,CASSVGGDRAGYNEQFF
NA,TRBJ2-7,NA,TRBV13,TGTGCCAGCAGCTTAGGGACACAGTATAGTAACGAGCAGTACTTC,CASSLGTQYSNEQYF
NA,TRBJ1-2,NA,TRBV6-6,TGTGCCAGCAGTTCCGCAGGGGGCTACACCTTC,CASSSAGGYTF
NA,TRBJ1-1,NA,TRBV5-1,TGCGCCAGCAGCTTTAGGTCCGGAGAGCCGAGCACTGAAGCTTTCTTT,CASSFRSGEPSTEAFF
TRBD2,TRBJ2-1,once,TRBV27,TGTGCCAGCAGTCCCCGCGATAGCGGGGGGGCTAATGAGCAGTTCTTC,CASSPRDSGGANEQFF
TRBD1,TRBJ2-1,NA,TRBV27,TGTGCCAGCAGTTTAAGGGACAGGGTCAATGAGCAGTTCTTC,CASSLRDRVNEQFF
NA,TRBJ1-1,NA,TRBV28,TGTGCCAGCAGTTTAGGGAGGGGGGGGAACACTGAAGCTTTCTTT,CASSLGRGGNTEAFF
NA,TRBJ1-2,NA,TRBV11-1,TGTGCCAGCAGCCCGAAGGGGAGGGTCTATGGCTACACCTTC,CASSPKGRVYGYTF
TRBD1,TRBJ2-7,NA,TRBV11-1,TGTGCCAGCAGCCGGACAGGGGGGAACTACGAGCAGTACTTC,CASSRTGGNYEQYF
NA,TRBJ1-1,NA,TRBV2,TGTGCCAGCAGTGAAGCGGGGGGACCCACTGAAGCTTTCTTT,CASSEAGGPTEAFF
NA,TRBJ2-4,few,TRBV2,TGTGCCAGCAGTGAATATATGGAAGCCGGGGACTTC,CASSEYMEAGDF
NA,TRBJ1-4,NA,TRBV29-1,TGCAGCGCCGCCGACAGGATTGAAAAACTGTTTTTT,CSAADRIEKLFF
NA,TRBJ2-1,few,TRBV11-2,TGTGCCAGCAGCCCCCGGTCGGGGAGCAATGAGCAGTTCTTC,CASSPRSGSNEQFF
TRBD2,TRBJ2-7,NA,TRBV7-6,TGTGCCAGCGGGAGCGGGGGGGATTCCTACGAGCAGTACTTC,CASGSGGDSYEQYF
NA,TRBJ2-7,NA,TRBV12-2,TGTGCAAGTCGCCTAGAAAGACAGGGTGGGGAGCAGTACTTC,CASRLERQGGEQYF
NA,TRBJ1-2,NA,TRBV19,TGTGCCAGTAGTATAGGGGGGGACGGCTACACCTTC,CASSIGGDGYTF
TRBD1,TRBJ1-2,NA,TRBV2,TGTGCCAGCAGTGAAAAGGGGGCTTTCTATGGCTACACCTTC,CASSEKGAFYGYTF
TRBD1,TRBJ2-7,few,TRBV7-9,TGTGCCAGCAGTACCGGACAGGGTACCCTGGGCGAGCAGTACTTC,CASSTGQGTLGEQYF
NA,TRBJ1-2,NA,TRBV7-9,TGTGCCAGCAGCTTGGGGACAACGAATGGCTACACCTTC,CASSLGTTNGYTF
NA,TRBJ1-6,NA,TRBV30,TGTGCCTGGAGTCCTGACAGGCAGGCCTATAATTCACCCCTCCACTTT,CAWSPDRQAYNSPLHF
NA,TRBJ1-6,NA,TRBV28,TGTGCCGGCGGGACGCAGAGTTCACCCCTCCACTTT,CAGGTQSSPLHF
NA,TRBJ1-3,NA,TRBV4-1,TGCGCCAGCAGCCAAGATCGGGCGACCGGAGGGTGGGGAAACACCATATATTTT,CASSQDRATGGWGNTIYF
TRBD2,TRBJ2-5,NA,TRBV4-2,TGTGCCAGCAGCCAAGGGGATAGCGGGGGGCAAGAGACCCAGTACTTC,CASSQGDSGGQETQYF
TRBD1,TRBJ1-1,few,TRBV7-9,TGTGCCAGCAGCTTGGACAGGGGGCTGAACACTGAAGCTTTCTTT,CASSLDRGLNTEAFF
TRBD1,TRBJ1-4,NA,TRBV5-1,TGCGCCAGCGGACACGGGACAGAGAATGAAAAACTGTTTTTT,CASGHGTENEKLFF
NA,TRBJ1-1,NA,TRBV2,TGTGCCAGCAGTTTCACAGAAAACACTGAAGCTTTCTTT,CASSFTENTEAFF
TRBD1,TRBJ1-4,few,TRBV27,TGTGCCAGCAGTTCACTGGGACAGGCGAATGAAAAACTGTTTTTT,CASSSLGQANEKLFF
TRBD1,TRBJ1-5,NA,TRBV7-2,TGTGCCAGCAGCCCACGGACAGGGGGCTTTCATCAGCCCCAGCATTTT,CASSPRTGGFHQPQHF
NA,TRBJ2-7,NA,TRBV19,TGTGCCAGTAGTATAGATGTCGGGACCTACGAGCAGTACTTC,CASSIDVGTYEQYF
NA,TRBJ1-2,few,TRBV6-5,TGTGCCAGCAGTGCCTCAGGGCGGCGGCAGAATGGCTACACCTTC,CASSASGRRQNGYTF
TRBD1,TRBJ2-1,NA,TRBV7-6,TGTGCCAGCAGCTGGGGGACAGGGGGCTTGAATGAGCAGTTCTTC,CASSWGTGGLNEQFF
TRBD1,TRBJ2-3,NA,TRBV27,TGTGCCAGCAGTTTAGAACAGGGGGCAGATACGCAGTATTTT,CASSLEQGADTQYF
TRBD1,TRBJ2-2,once,TRBV30,TGTGCCTGGAGCGACGACAGGGGAAACACCGGGGAGCTGTTTTTT,CAWSDDRGNTGELFF
NA,TRBJ1-5,once,TRBV14,TGTGCCAGCAGCCAAGGTGGGCAGAATCAGCCCCAGCATTTT,CASSQGGQNQPQHF
NA,TRBJ1-4,NA,TRBV6-5,TGTGCCAGCAGTTACGGACAGATACGCGGTGAAAAACTGTTTTTT,CASSYGQIRGEKLFF
NA,TRBJ2-1,NA,TRBV10-3,TGTGCCATCAGGAACAGAACGCGGGGAGAGCAGTTCTTC,CAIRNRTRGEQFF
TRBD1,TRBJ2-5,few,TRBV7-6,TGTGCCAGCAGCCCCTACAGGGGGCAAGAGACCCAGTACTTC,CASSPYRGQETQYF
TRBD1,TRBJ1-1,NA,TRBV6-6,TGTGCCAGCAGCCCTGGGGGTGACAGGGGGCGCACTGAAGCTTTCTTT,CASSPGGDRGRTEAFF
TRBD2,TRBJ2-1,once,TRBV2,TGTGCCAGCAGTGACGGAACGGGGGGGCAGTATGAGCAGTTCTTC,CASSDGTGGQYEQFF
NA,TRBJ1-1,NA,TRBV28,TGTGCCAGCAGCTCCGTCCGTGCGGAGGCTTTCTTT,CASSSVRAEAFF
TRBD1,TRBJ1-2,NA,TRBV7-6,TGTGCCAGCAGCCCTGCAGGGGGTGGTTATGGCTACACCTTC,CASSPAGGGYGYTF
NA,TRBJ1-2,NA,TRBV4-3,TGCGCCAGCAGCCAAGATTCAGGGGCTGAGTATGGCTACACCTTC,CASSQDSGAEYGYTF
TRBD1,TRBJ2-7,NA,TRBV7-3,TGTGCCAGCAGCTTTAACAGGGGGTACGAGCAGTACTTC,CASSFNRGYEQYF
NA,TRBJ2-1,NA,TRBV27,TGTGCCAGCAGTTTCTTGGGCTGGCCCAACAATGAGCAGTTCTTC,CASSFLGWPNNEQFF
TRBD2,TRBJ2-5,NA,TRBV29-1,TGCAGCGTTGTTGGTAGCGGGGGGCAAGAGACCCAGTACTTC,CSVVGSGGQETQYF
TRBD2,TRBJ2-1,NA,TRBV7-3,TGTGCCAGCAGCTTAGGGACTAGCGGGATCTATGAGCAGTTCTTC,CASSLGTSGIYEQFF
NA,TRBJ1-1,few,TRBV10-3,TGTGCCATCAGTGTCCGGGGGGAAGACACTGAAGCTTTCTTT,CAISVRGEDTEAFF
NA,TRBJ1-1,NA,TRBV9,TGTGCCAGCAGCCCCAACCCGACAGCATCTGAAGCTTTCTTT,CASSPNPTASEAFF